This is a list of T cell receptor beta chains from one sample in a study of TIL therapy for anti-PD-1-resistant metastatic lung cancer. Clones were read by immunoSEQ multiplex PCR, and TCRdb kept only the in-frame ones, dropping some. The sample yields about 15,000 clones, about 82% seen once. This material consisted of blood, taken at baseline. These receptors were taken from a person aged 25-85 years with non-small cell lung cancer. Each CDR3 is given without its conserved first and last residue.

v_gene,len,CDR3aa
TRBV4-3,16,ASSQDSGLMGGGNTIY
TRBV7-2,13,ASSSVGGGTDTQY
TRBV28,14,ASSPGLAGGQDTQY
TRBV9,11,ASSVMDEETQY
TRBV5-4,13,ASSLVQGSGNTIY
TRBV2,17,ASSDRGLAGGRHTDTQY
TRBV28,10,ASRTGHEKLF
TRBV6-5,12,ASSPTSEADTQY
TRBV5-4,12,ASSLNPSADTQY
TRBV2,13,ASEIRDFNTGELF
TRBV7-9,11,ASSLDRLNEQF
TRBV28,11,ASSFGPSNEQY
TRBV19,15,ASSIGSGALTNYGYT
TRBV28,13,ASRAEGSSYNEQF
TRBV25-1,13,ASSELAAPYNEQF
TRBV6-1,11,ASSDTILYGYT
TRBV4-1,14,ASSQGQDPYTDTQY
TRBV7-2,10,ASSFSTDTQY
TRBV5-1,11,ASSQVVDTEAF